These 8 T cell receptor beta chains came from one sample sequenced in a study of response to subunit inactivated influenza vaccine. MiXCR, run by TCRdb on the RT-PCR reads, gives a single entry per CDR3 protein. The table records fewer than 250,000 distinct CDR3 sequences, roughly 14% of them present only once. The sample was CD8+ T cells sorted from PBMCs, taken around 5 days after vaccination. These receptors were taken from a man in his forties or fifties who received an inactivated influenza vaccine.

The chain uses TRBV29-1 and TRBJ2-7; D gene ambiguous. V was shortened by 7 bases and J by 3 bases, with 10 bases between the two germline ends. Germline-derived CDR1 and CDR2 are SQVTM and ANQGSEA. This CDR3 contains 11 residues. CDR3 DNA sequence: TGCAGCGGTTGGGCAGACTACGAGCAGTACTTC. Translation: CSGWADYEQYF.

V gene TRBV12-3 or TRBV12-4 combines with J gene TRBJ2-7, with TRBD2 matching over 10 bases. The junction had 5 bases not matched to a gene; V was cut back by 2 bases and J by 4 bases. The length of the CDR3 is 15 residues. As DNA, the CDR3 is TGTGCCAGCAGTTTATGGGCTAGCGGGAGTTACGAGCAGTACTTC. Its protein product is CASSLWASGSYEQYF.

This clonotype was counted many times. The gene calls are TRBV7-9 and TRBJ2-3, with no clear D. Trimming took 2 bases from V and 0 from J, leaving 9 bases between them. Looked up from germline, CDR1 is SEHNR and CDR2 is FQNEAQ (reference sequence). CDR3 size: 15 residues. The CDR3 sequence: CASSLLGLSTDTQYF. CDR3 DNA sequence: TGTGCCAGCAGCTTACTAGGATTGAGCACAGATACGCAGTATTTT.

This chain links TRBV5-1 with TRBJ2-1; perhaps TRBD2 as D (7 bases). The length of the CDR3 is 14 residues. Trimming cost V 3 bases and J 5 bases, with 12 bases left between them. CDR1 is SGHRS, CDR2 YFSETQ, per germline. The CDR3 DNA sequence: TGCGCCAGCAGCTGGCGGGGGCGCGACAATGAGCAGTTCTTC. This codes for CASSWRGRDNEQFF.

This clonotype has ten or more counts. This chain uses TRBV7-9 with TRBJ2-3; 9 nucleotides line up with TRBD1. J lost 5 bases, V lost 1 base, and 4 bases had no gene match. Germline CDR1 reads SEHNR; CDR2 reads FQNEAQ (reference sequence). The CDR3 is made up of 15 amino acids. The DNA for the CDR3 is TGTGCCAGCAGCTTAGGCACAGGGGGCTTAGATACGCAGTATTTT. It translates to CASSLGTGGLDTQYF.

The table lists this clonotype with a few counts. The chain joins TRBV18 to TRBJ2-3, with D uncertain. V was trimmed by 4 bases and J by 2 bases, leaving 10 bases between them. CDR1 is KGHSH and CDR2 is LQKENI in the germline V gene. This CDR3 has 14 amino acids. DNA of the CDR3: TGTGCCAGCTCACTTAGACCGATCACAGATACGCAGTATTTT. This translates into CASSLRPITDTQYF.

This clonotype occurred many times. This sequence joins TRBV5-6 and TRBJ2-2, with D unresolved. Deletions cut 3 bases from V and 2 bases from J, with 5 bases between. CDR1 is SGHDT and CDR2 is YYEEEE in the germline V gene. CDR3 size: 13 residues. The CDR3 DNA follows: TGTGCCAGCAGCTCTGGAAACACCGGGGAGCTGTTTTTT. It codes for CASSSGNTGELFF.

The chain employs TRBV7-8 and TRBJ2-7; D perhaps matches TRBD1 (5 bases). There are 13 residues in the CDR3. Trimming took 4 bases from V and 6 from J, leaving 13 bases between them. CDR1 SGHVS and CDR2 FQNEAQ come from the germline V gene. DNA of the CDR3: TGTGCCAGCAGCTCACAGGCGGCCTCCGAGCAGTACTTC. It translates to CASSSQAASEQYF. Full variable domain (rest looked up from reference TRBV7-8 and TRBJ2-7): GAGVSQSPRYKVAKRGQDVALRCDPISGHVSLFWYQQALGQGPEFLTYFQNEAQLDKSGLPSDRFFAERPEGSVSTLKIQRTQQEDSAVYLCASSSQAASEQYFGPGTRLTVT.